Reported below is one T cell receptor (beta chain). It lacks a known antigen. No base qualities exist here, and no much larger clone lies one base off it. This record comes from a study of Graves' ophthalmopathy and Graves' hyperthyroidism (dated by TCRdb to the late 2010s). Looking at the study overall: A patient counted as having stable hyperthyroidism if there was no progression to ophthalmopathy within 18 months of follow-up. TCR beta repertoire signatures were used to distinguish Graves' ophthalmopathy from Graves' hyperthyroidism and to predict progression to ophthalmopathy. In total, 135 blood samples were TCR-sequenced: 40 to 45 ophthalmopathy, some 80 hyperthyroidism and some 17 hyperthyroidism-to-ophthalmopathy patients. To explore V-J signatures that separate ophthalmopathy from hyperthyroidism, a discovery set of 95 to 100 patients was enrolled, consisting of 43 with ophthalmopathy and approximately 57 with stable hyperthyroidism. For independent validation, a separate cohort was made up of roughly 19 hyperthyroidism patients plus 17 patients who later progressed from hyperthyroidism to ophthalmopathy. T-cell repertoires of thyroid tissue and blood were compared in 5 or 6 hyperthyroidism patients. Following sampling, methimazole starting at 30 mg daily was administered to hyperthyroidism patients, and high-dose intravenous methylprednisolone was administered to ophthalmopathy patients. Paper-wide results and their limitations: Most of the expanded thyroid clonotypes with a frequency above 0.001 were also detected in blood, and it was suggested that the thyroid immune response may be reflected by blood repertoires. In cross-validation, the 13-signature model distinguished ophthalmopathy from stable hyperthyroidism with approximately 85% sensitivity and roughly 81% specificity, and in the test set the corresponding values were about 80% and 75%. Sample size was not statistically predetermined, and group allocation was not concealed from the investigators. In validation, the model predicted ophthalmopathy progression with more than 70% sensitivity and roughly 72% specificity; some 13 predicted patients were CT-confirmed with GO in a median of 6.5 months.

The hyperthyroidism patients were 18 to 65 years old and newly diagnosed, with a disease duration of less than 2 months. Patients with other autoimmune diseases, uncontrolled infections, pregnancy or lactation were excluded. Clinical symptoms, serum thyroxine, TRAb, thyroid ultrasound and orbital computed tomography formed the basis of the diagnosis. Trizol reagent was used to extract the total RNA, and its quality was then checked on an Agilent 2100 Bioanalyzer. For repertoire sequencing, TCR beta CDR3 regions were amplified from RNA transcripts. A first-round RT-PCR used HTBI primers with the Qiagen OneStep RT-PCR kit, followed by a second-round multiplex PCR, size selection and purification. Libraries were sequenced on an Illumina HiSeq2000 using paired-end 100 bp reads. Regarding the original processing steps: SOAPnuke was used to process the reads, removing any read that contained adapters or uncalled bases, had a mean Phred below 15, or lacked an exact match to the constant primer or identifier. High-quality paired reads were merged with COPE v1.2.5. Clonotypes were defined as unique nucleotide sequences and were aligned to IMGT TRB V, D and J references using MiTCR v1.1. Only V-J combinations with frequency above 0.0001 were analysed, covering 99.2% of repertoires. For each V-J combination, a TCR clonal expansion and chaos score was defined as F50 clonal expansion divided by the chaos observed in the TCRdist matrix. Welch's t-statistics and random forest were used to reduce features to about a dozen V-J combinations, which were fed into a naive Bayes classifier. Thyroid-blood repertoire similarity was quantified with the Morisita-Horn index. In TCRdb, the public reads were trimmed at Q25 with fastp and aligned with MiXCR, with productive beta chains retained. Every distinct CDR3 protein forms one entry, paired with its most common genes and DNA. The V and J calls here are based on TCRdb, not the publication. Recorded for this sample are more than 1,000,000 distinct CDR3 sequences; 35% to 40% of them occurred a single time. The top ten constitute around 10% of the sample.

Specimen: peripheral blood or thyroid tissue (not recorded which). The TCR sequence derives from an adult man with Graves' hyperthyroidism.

The CDR3 loop reads CATSREGGDGYTF. The sequenced DNA: TGTGCCACCAGCAGAGAAGGGGGCGATGGCTACACCTTC. Recombination connected TRBV15 to TRBJ1-2; 7 central bases correspond to TRBD1. The CDR3, cysteine through phenylalanine, is 13 amino acids long. Just CDR3 DNA is preserved here, 39 bases in frame from base 1. The germline V gene (reference sequence) yields LNHNV for CDR1 and YYDKDF for CDR2. Compared with germline, V lacks 0 bases and J lacks 6 bases; bases without a gene match: 1.